This entry concerns a single T cell receptor beta chain. Its antigen is unknown. An end of the junction differs from the germline gene, which may be a read error. Profiles of TCR beta VDJ and CDR3 were generated from a genomic DNA template. MiXCR, run by TCRdb on the reads, gives a single entry per CDR3 protein. The table has some 92,000 distinct CDR3 sequences, roughly two thirds seen once. This specimen belongs to a study of CD8+CD57+ T cells in acquired aplastic anemia. Germline V gene data show CDR1 as MGHDK and CDR2 as SYGVNS. The CDR3 covers 13 residues. General observations from the study: There were twenty-nine CD8+ CDR3 sequences that occurred in both patients and controls. The study found no significant CD8+ Simpson's diversity difference between patients and controls.

Patients who underwent sequencing had shown CD8+CD57+ cell expansion by flow cytometry. Each patient had severe acquired aplastic anemia. The TCR sequence derives from a human donor with aplastic anemia. Sequenced sample: sorted CD4+, CD8+, or CD8+CD57+ T cells (not recorded which) from PBMCs. The chain combines TRBV25-1 with TRBJ2-1; the D is unclear. CDR3 in DNA: TGTGCCAGCAGGCAGAGCTCCTACAATGAGCAGTTCTTT. This translates into CASRQSSYNEQFF.